A selection of T cell receptor beta chains follows, all from one sample in a study of response to subunit inactivated influenza vaccine. TCRdb recomputed calls from the RT-PCR reads with MiXCR, one row per CDR3 protein. Of under 800,000 distinct CDR3 sequences in the sample, more than 11% were seen once. The source was PBMCs from blood, collected roughly 15 days before vaccination. The source of these receptors is a man aged 50 to 60 who received an inactivated influenza vaccine. Each CDR3 is given with its conserved first and last residue. The D gene is left open where the match is weak. Part of the rows lack a size; the others show once, few, many or a class for expanded clones.

abundance,d_gene,j_gene,v_gene,CDR3nt,CDR3aa
many,-,TRBJ1-1,TRBV12-3/TRBV12-4,TGTGCCAGCAGCCAGGGGTTTGAAGCTTTCTTT,CASSQGFEAFF
few,-,TRBJ1-4,TRBV7-9,TGTGCCAGCAGCTTCGGAGACAGTGGTGCGTGGAGTGAAAAACTGTTTTTT,CASSFGDSGAWSEKLFF
few,TRBD1,TRBJ2-4,TRBV4-3,TGCGCCAGCAGCCAAGAAGGGACAGGGCTAGCCAAAAACATTCAGTACTTC,CASSQEGTGLAKNIQYF
few,-,TRBJ2-3,TRBV4-3,TGCGCCAGCAGCCAAGAAAAGGGGATCCCTACAGATACGCAGTATTTT,CASSQEKGIPTDTQYF
few,-,TRBJ2-6,TRBV20-1,TGCAGTGCTAGGGACCTTAGATCGGGGGCCAACGTCCTGACTTTC,CSARDLRSGANVLTF
-,-,TRBJ2-1,TRBV6-5,TGTGCCAGCAGTTACTCGATCTGGGGGGAGGCCAGCTCCTACAATGAGCAGTTCTTC,CASSYSIWGEASSYNEQFF
-,TRBD2,TRBJ2-1,TRBV11-2,TGTGCCAGCAGCTTAGATAGGACTAGCTTCAATGAGCAGTTCTTC,CASSLDRTSFNEQFF
many,TRBD1,TRBJ2-1,TRBV29-1,TGCAGCGCATCCGGGACAGGGATTAATGAGCAGTTCTTC,CSASGTGINEQFF
few,-,TRBJ1-2,TRBV29-1,TGCAGCGTTGAAGATTGGGCTCCTCGACGGATTAACTATGGCTACACCTTC,CSVEDWAPRRINYGYTF
-,-,TRBJ2-1,TRBV21-1,TGTGCCAGCAGCAAAGGGGGACTAGCGGGACTAGCGGGGGGGCCTCTGTTAGTGGACAATGAGCAGTTCTTC,CASSKGGLAGLAGGPLLVDNEQFF
few,-,TRBJ2-2,TRBV20-1,TGCAGTGCTAGGGCCCGGGGGAACACCGGGGAGCTGTTTTTT,CSARARGNTGELFF
-,-,TRBJ2-7,TRBV28,TGTGCCAGCAGTTACCCCAGGGTCTCCTACGAGCAGTACTTC,CASSYPRVSYEQYF